The 30 T cell receptor beta chains presented below share a single source sample, sequenced in a study of T cell repertoires in cytomegalovirus infection (dated by TCRdb to between 2018 and 2021). The sequencer listed for this sample is Illumina HiSeq 1500. TCRdb reanalyzed the raw reads on its own, using fastp at Q25 for trimming and MiXCR for clone calling, and kept in-frame beta chains. Rows matching on CDR3 protein sequence are summarized as one entry with the most common DNA and genes. The sample contains some 400,000 distinct CDR3 sequences, roughly a third of them found a single time. The top ten hold about 13% of the sample. Source material: PBMCs. Receptors originate from a human donor in good health (CMV status not recorded). Some clones in this sample may be carry-over from other donors' samples.

As for this clonotype: Lacking the conserved final phenylalanine or tryptophan, this CDR3 likely reflects a read error. The V gene is TRBV7-2, the J gene TRBJ1-4; D possibly corresponds to TRBD1 (6 bases). The CDR3 extends over 15 amino acids. Between the trimmed V and J ends, which lost 5 bases and 10 bases, there was a span of 20 bases. Germline CDR1 SGHTA, CDR2 FQGNSA. The CDR3 DNA reads as TGTGCCAGCAGCCTCTCCTTGGGGGGGGGCGGAAAACTGTTTTGT. Translation gives CASSLSLGGGGKLFC.

This clonotype was counted at least ten times. The chain couples TRBV7-2 to TRBJ2-3; 7 positions match TRBD2. CDR1 is SGHTA, CDR2 FQGNSA, per germline. The V and J ends lost 1 base and 7 bases, in that order; junction bases with no gene match: 14. The CDR3 loop spans 17 amino acids. As DNA, the CDR3 is TGTGCCAGCAGCTTAGATAGTGGCGGGGGAATTACCCATACGCAGTATTTT. It translates to CASSLDSGGGITHTQYF.

The chain carries TRBV2 and TRBJ2-3; D tentatively reads TRBD1 or TRBD2 (5 bases each). The CDR3 consists of 15 residues. V lost 6 bases and J 1 base, leaving 14 bases between the germline ends. Germline lookup yields CDR1 SNHLY and CDR2 FYNNEI. CDR3 amino acids: CASRPGTLGTDTQYF. The CDR3 region has the DNA TGTGCCAGCAGACCCGGGACGCTCGGCACAGATACGCAGTATTTT. Together with reference TRBV2 and TRBJ2-3, the CDR3 gives the full variable domain: EPEVTQTPSHQVTQMGQEVILRCVPISNHLYFYWYRQILGQKVEFLVSFYNNEISEKSEIFDDQFSVERPDGSNFTLKIRSTKLEDSAMYFCASRPGTLGTDTQYFGPGTRLTVL.

The CDR3 loop is CASSSERGAGTGELFF. The CDR3, as DNA: TGTGCCAGCAGCTCCGAGAGAGGGGCTGGAACCGGGGAGCTGTTTTTT. V usage is TRBV11-2 and J usage is TRBJ2-2; D tentatively fits TRBD1 or TRBD2 (5 bases each). From germline, CDR1 is SGHAT and CDR2 FQNNGV. This CDR3 spans 16 amino acids. V was pared by 4 bases and J by 5 bases, with 17 bases between.

This clonotype was found many times. As DNA, the CDR3 is TGTGCCAGCAGCTTACAGGGGCGGGTCTACGAGCAGTACTTC. This sequence encodes CASSLQGRVYEQYF. This sequence joins TRBV7-9 and TRBJ2-7, with TRBD1 as a possible D gene (6 bases). V lost 2 bases and J 3 bases, leaving 11 bases between the germline ends. CDR1 is SEHNR and CDR2 is FQNEAQ in the germline V gene (reference sequence). The CDR3 is 14 amino acids.

This chain links TRBV19 with TRBJ2-1; no firm D call. Germline CDR1 reads LNHDA; CDR2 reads SQIVND (reference sequence). The CDR3 extends over 15 amino acids. Trimming stripped 11 bases from V and 3 bases from J, with 20 bases between. DNA for the CDR3: TGTGCCTCCGTCGTTTCGGGCAACGGCTACAATGAGCAGTTCTTC. The encoded protein is CASVVSGNGYNEQFF.

V is TRBV3-1 and J is TRBJ1-5; D possibly corresponds to TRBD1 (5 bases). Germline V gene data show CDR1 as LGHDT and CDR2 as YNNKEL (reference sequence). V was shortened by 4 bases and J by 5 bases, with 18 bases between the two germline ends. CDR3 length: 16 residues. As DNA, the CDR3 is TGTGCCAGCAGCCCGTGGGGACGGTTTGTTTATCAGCCCCAGCATTTT. This gives the protein CASSPWGRFVYQPQHF.

This clonotype was counted only a few times. The genes are TRBV4-1 and TRBJ2-1; TRBD2 matches at 7 bases. Trimming took 4 bases from V and 0 from J; bases not matched to a gene: 6. This CDR3 has 16 amino acids. Looked up from germline, CDR1 is MGHRA and CDR2 is YSYEKL. DNA for the CDR3: TGCGCCAGCAGCCGGAAGACGGGGGGCTCCTACAATGAGCAGTTCTTC. Translation gives CASSRKTGGSYNEQFF.

The table lists this clonotype with a few counts. The chain uses TRBV6-1 and TRBJ1-1; the match to TRBD1 covers 11 bases. Trimming took 8 bases from V and 3 from J; bases not matched to a gene: 8. The germline CDR1 and CDR2 sequences are MNHNS and SASEGT. The CDR3 runs to 15 residues. The CDR3, as DNA: TGTGCCAGCCCTAAGCGGGACAGGGGGTACACTGAAGCTTTCTTT. Its translation: CASPKRDRGYTEAFF.

There are a few counts of this clonotype. The chain employs TRBV4-1 and TRBJ1-1; tentative D call: TRBD1 (5 bases). The CDR3 is 14 amino acids. V lost 3 bases and J 0 bases, leaving 8 bases between the germline ends. The germline gives CDR1 MGHRA, CDR2 YSYEKL. This chain's CDR3 is CASSQGPMNTEAFF. DNA of the CDR3: TGCGCCAGCAGCCAGGGACCGATGAACACTGAAGCTTTCTTT.

This clonotype was recorded a few times. V and J are TRBV6-5 and TRBJ2-3; TRBD2 matches 9 bases. Germline CDR1 MNHEY, CDR2 SVGAGI. This CDR3 spans 14 amino acids. With 7 bases clipped from V and 8 bases from J, the junction kept 10 bases outside the gene matches. CDR3 sequence reads: CASTLAAGGSTQYF. The CDR3 coding sequence is TGTGCCAGCACCCTCGCCGCGGGAGGGAGTACGCAGTATTTT.

The rearrangement uses TRBV6-6 and TRBJ1-6; tentatively, D is TRBD1 (5 bases). Germline lookup yields CDR1 MNHNY and CDR2 SVGAGI (reference sequence). The V gene lost 0 bases and the J gene lost 5 bases, with 11 bases spanning the gap. This CDR3 contains 16 residues. CDR3 sequence reads: CASSYSSGRHNSPLHF. CDR3 DNA sequence: TGTGCCAGCAGTTACTCTTCAGGGAGGCATAATTCACCCCTCCACTTT.

V usage is TRBV18 and J usage is TRBJ1-1, with D unclear. Trimming cost V 3 bases and J 5 bases, with 16 bases left between them. The CDR3 is 15 residues long. Germline lookup yields CDR1 KGHSH and CDR2 LQKENI. CDR3 nucleotides: TGTGCCAGCTCACCCCAGGAGGGTGCTATAACTGAAGCTTTCTTT. Protein sequence: CASSPQEGAITEAFF.

This clonotype came up a few times. The V gene is TRBV4-1, the J gene TRBJ1-1; D is possibly TRBD1 (5 bases). This CDR3 has 16 residues. With 1 base removed from V and 7 bases from J, the gap between germline ends came to 19 bases. Germline V gene sequence: CDR1 MGHRA, CDR2 YSYEKL. The CDR3 loop is CASSQVAFAGQGEAFF. The CDR3, as DNA: TGCGCCAGCAGCCAAGTGGCCTTTGCGGGGCAGGGTGAAGCTTTCTTT.

The chain combines TRBV28 with TRBJ1-5, with 9 bases that match TRBD1. V trimming: 7 bases; J trimming: 2 bases; junction bases outside the gene matches: 3. The CDR3 spans 14 residues. Germline V lookup: CDR1 MDHEN, CDR2 SYDVKM. The CDR3, as DNA: TGTGCCAGCATTAGGACAGGGGGCAATCAGCCCCAGCATTTT. Translated, it gives CASIRTGGNQPQHF.

The rearrangement links TRBV2 to TRBJ2-3; possible D gene TRBD1, 6 bases. Germline V gene lookup returns CDR1 SNHLY and CDR2 FYNNEI. V lost 7 bases and J 0 bases, leaving 17 bases between the germline ends. This CDR3 region has 16 residues. CDR3 sequence: CASMMRDNPSTDTQYF. In DNA, the CDR3 is TGTGCCAGCATGATGAGGGACAACCCTAGCACAGATACGCAGTATTTT.

The V call is TRBV20-1, the J call TRBJ2-1; TRBD2 matches at 7 bases. Germline lookup yields CDR1 DFQATT and CDR2 SNEGSKA (reference sequence). The trim removed 6 bases at V and 6 bases at J, leaving 14 bases unmatched. The CDR3 runs 15 residues. The DNA for the CDR3 is TGCAGTGCAAAGAAGGCTAGCGGACGCCTCAATGAGCAGTTCTTC. Translated: CSAKKASGRLNEQFF.

The rearrangement joins TRBV20-1 to TRBJ1-5; 8 nucleotides match TRBD1. V shed 6 bases, J shed 8 bases, and the junction held 6 bases outside the gene matches. The CDR3 runs to 12 residues. Germline V gene sequence: CDR1 DFQATT, CDR2 SNEGSKA (reference sequence). In DNA form, the CDR3 reads TGCAGTGCCGGACAGGGCGGCGAGCCCCAGCATTTT. It translates to CSAGQGGEPQHF.

There are many counts of this clonotype. CDR3 DNA sequence: TGTGCCAGCAGCTACCGGGACAGGGGGCCTAATTCACCCCTCCACTTT. This sequence encodes CASSYRDRGPNSPLHF. This chain links TRBV7-2 with TRBJ1-6; 12 bases align to TRBD1. Germline V CDR1 and CDR2: SGHTA, FQGNSA. The V and J ends lost 4 bases and 6 bases, in that order; junction bases with no gene match: 4. This CDR3 has 16 residues.

With regard to this clonotype: At one end, the junction sequence differs from germline, possibly due to a read error. This rearrangement joins TRBV7-9 to TRBJ2-6, with a tentative D call TRBD1 (6 bases). The CDR3 runs 15 residues. Germline values: CDR1 SEHNR, CDR2 FQNEAQ (reference sequence). Here the CDR3 reads CASSGTSSGANGLTF. DNA of the CDR3: TGTGCCAGCAGCGGGACAAGCTCTGGGGCCAACGGCCTGACGTTC.

In its sample, this clonotype was seen many times. The gene calls are TRBV7-2 and TRBJ1-2, with 7 positions matching TRBD1. CDR3 length: 16 residues. The junction had 9 bases not matched to a gene; V was cut back by 4 bases and J by 1 base. The V gene's germline CDR1 is SGHTA and CDR2 FQGNSA. The CDR3: CASSSYGGQDNYGYTF. The CDR3 DNA is TGTGCCAGCAGCTCATACGGAGGACAGGATAACTATGGCTACACCTTC.

Only a few counts were recorded for this clonotype. The chain uses TRBV6-2 or TRBV6-3 and TRBJ1-5; possible D gene TRBD1, 5 bases. Germline CDR1 MNHEY, CDR2 SVGEGT. V was clipped by 2 bases and J by 3 bases, with 11 bases between them. This CDR3 has 15 residues. CDR3 DNA: TGTGCCAGCAGTTACGTAGGGGCTCTCAATCAGCCCCAGCATTTT. As protein: CASSYVGALNQPQHF.

This clonotype occurred a few times. The rearrangement links TRBV7-2 to TRBJ2-1; no reliable D call. This CDR3 has 16 amino acids. Germline V gives CDR1 SGHTA, CDR2 FQGNSA. Trimming shortened V by 0 bases and J by 0 bases, and 9 bases separated the two germline ends. The CDR3 is CASSLAPPGSYNEQFF. In DNA form, the CDR3 reads TGTGCCAGCAGCTTAGCACCACCTGGCTCCTACAATGAGCAGTTCTTC. The entire variable domain, with the rest obtained from reference TRBV7-2 and TRBJ2-1, is as follows: GAGVSQSPSNKVTEKGKDVELRCDPISGHTALYWYRQSLGQGLEFLIYFQGNSAPDKSGLPSDRFSAERTGGSVSTLTIQRTQQEDSAVYLCASSLAPPGSYNEQFFGPGTRLTVL.

The chain links TRBV24-1 to TRBJ2-2; the match to TRBD1 covers 8 bases. Germline CDR1 is KGHDR and CDR2 is SFDVKD. The CDR3 totals 16 residues. J lost 5 bases, V lost 4 bases, and 8 bases had no gene match. The CDR3, as DNA: TGTGCCACCAGTGAATCCGGGACAGGCGTTACCGGGGAGCTGTTTTTT. Amino acids: CATSESGTGVTGELFF.

This clonotype was detected a few times. The chain uses TRBV7-6 and TRBJ2-3, with 9 bases identical to TRBD1. Germline V gene data show CDR1 as SGHVS and CDR2 as FNYEAQ. V shed 1 base, J shed 2 bases, and the junction held 4 bases outside the gene matches. The CDR3 runs to 16 residues. The CDR3 sequence: CASSLVRTGATDTQYF. In nucleotides, the CDR3 is TGTGCCAGCAGCTTAGTACGGACAGGGGCCACAGATACGCAGTATTTT.

This chain connects TRBV6-6 to TRBJ1-5; D is undetermined. This CDR3 region has 16 residues. The V end lost 2 bases, the J end lost 2 bases, and 13 bases lay between the germline ends. Germline V gene sequence: CDR1 MNHNY, CDR2 SVGAGI (reference sequence). The CDR3 spells CASSYLSGGGNQPQHF. The CDR3 nucleotides read TGTGCCAGCAGTTACCTCTCAGGCGGGGGCAATCAGCCCCAGCATTTT.

The chain links TRBV20-1 to TRBJ1-4; no clear D. This CDR3 comprises 10 residues. The germline V gene has CDR1 DFQATT and CDR2 SNEGSKA (reference sequence). The ends were cut back, 2 bases at V and 9 bases at J, with 4 bases in the middle. DNA for the CDR3: TGCAGTGCTAGATTAAAAAAACTGTTTTTT. It codes for CSARLKKLFF.

A few counts support this clonotype. This chain uses TRBV7-2 with TRBJ2-5, with D unclear. Germline assignment: CDR1 SGHTA and CDR2 FQGNSA. Trimming stripped 5 bases from V and 6 bases from J, with 7 bases between. The CDR3 extends over 11 amino acids. CDR3 residues: CASSPLKTQYF. The CDR3 nucleotides read TGTGCCAGCAGCCCCCTGAAGACCCAGTACTTC. Complete variable domain (other parts from reference TRBV7-2 and TRBJ2-5): GAGVSQSPSNKVTEKGKDVELRCDPISGHTALYWYRQSLGQGLEFLIYFQGNSAPDKSGLPSDRFSAERTGGSVSTLTIQRTQQEDSAVYLCASSPLKTQYFGPGTRLLVL.

V is TRBV19 and J is TRBJ1-2; D is possibly TRBD1 (5 bases). CDR1 and CDR2 from the germline V gene are LNHDA and SQIVND (reference sequence). CDR3 length equals 16 residues. Trimming cost V 6 bases and J 0 bases, with 17 bases left between them. This CDR3 reads CASRTAGGRSNYGYTF. DNA for the CDR3: TGTGCCAGTAGGACGGCTGGGGGGAGATCTAACTATGGCTACACCTTC.

This clonotype has just a few counts. The gene calls are TRBV29-1 and TRBJ1-1; 11 nucleotides match TRBD1. CDR1 and CDR2 from the germline V gene are SQVTM and ANQGSEA. Trimming cost V 4 bases and J 4 bases; bases outside gene matches: 5. This CDR3 spans 14 amino acids. CDR3 DNA: TGCAGCGTTGTGAGGACAGGGGGCCGCACTGAAGCTTTCTTT. Protein: CSVVRTGGRTEAFF.